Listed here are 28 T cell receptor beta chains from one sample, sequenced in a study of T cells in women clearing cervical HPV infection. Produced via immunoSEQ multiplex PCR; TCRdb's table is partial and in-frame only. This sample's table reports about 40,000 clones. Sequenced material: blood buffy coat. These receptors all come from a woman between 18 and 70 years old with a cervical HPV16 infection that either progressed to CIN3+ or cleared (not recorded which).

The sequenced CDR3 bases are TGTGCCAGCTCCCCCGGGACAGGGAAAAAAGAGACG. Its translation is CASSPGTGKKET. The entire CDR3 sequence reads CASSPGTGKKETQYF. This chain connects TRBV18 to TRBJ2-3, with TRBD1 matching 9 bases. The CDR3 goes on 3 residues after the read ends, and that part is filled in from the germline J gene. Looked up from germline, CDR1 is KGHSH and CDR2 is LQKENI. The CDR3 spans 15 residues.

The CDR3 protein is CSVDRGGTGDPRYQETQYF. The sequenced CDR3 bases are TGCAGCGTTGACAGAGGGGGGACAGGGGACCCGAGGTATCAAGAGACC. The chain combines TRBV29-1 with TRBJ2-5; 10 bases are a match to TRBD1. The read ends 3 residues shy of where the CDR3 ends; the end is completed using the germline J gene. This CDR3 has 19 residues. The V and J ends lost 3 bases and 2 bases, in that order; junction bases with no gene match: 18. Germline V lookup: CDR1 SQVTM, CDR2 ANQGSEA.

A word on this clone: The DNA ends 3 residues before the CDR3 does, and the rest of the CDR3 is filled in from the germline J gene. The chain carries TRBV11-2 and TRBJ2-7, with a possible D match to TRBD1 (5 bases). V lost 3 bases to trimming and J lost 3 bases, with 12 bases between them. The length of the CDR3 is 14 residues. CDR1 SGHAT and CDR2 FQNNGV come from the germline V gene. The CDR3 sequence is CASSLADSFYEQYF. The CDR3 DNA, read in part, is TGTGCCAGCAGCTTGGCTGACAGTTTCTACGAG. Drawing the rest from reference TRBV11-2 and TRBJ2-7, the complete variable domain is EAGVAQSPRYKIIEKRQSVAFWCNPISGHATLYWYQQILGQGPKLLIQFQNNGVVDDSQLPKDRFSAERLKGVDSTLKIQPAKLEDSAVYLCASSLADSFYEQYFGPGTRLTVT.

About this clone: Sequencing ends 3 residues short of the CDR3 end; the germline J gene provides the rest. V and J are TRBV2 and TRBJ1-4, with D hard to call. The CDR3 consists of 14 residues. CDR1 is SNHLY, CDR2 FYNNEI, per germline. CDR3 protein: CASRSADRGSPLFF. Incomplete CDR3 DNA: TGTGCCAGCAGGAGTGCCGATCGAGGTTCACCA.

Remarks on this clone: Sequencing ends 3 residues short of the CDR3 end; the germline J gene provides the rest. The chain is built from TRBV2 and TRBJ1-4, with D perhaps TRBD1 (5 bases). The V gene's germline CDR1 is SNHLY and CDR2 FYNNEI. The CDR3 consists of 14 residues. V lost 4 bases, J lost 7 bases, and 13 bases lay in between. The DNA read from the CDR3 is TGTGCCAGCAGTGGGGGGGATATAGGTGAAAAA. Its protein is CASSGGDIGEK. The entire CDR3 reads CASSGGDIGEKLFF.

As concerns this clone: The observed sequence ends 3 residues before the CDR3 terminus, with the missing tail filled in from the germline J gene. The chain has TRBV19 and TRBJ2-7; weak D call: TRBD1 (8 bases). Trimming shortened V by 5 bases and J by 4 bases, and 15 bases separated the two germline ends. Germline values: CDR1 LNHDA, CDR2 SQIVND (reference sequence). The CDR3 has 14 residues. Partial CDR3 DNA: TGTGCCAGTAGTCCCGGACAGGGAGGGTACGAG. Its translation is CASSPGQGGYE. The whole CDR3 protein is CASSPGQGGYEQYF. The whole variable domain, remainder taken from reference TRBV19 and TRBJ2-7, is DGGITQSPKYLFRKEGQNVTLSCEQNLNHDAMYWYRQDPGQGLRLIYYSQIVNDFQKGDIAEGYSVSREKKESFPLTVTSAQKNPTAFYLCASSPGQGGYEQYFGPGTRLTVT.

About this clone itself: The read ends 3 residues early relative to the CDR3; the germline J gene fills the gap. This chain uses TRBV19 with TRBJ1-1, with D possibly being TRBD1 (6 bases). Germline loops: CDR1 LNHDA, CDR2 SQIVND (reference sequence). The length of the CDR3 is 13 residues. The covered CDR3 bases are TGTGCCAGTAGTATTATAGGGGGAGAGACA. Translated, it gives CASSIIGGET. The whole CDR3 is CASSIIGGETAFF. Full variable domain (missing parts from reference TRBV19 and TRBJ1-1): DGGITQSPKYLFRKEGQNVTLSCEQNLNHDAMYWYRQDPGQGLRLIYYSQIVNDFQKGDIAEGYSVSREKKESFPLTVTSAQKNPTAFYLCASSIIGGETAFFGQGTRLTVV.

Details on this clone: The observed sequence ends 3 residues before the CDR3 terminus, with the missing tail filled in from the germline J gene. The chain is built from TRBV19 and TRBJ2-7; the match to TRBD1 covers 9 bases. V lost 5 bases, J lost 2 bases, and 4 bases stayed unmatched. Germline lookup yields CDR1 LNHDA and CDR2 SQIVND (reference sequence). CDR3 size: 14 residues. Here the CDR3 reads CASSEQGAAYEQYF. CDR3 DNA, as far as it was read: TGTGCCAGTAGTGAACAGGGGGCGGCCTACGAG. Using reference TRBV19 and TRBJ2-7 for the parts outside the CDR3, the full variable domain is DGGITQSPKYLFRKEGQNVTLSCEQNLNHDAMYWYRQDPGQGLRLIYYSQIVNDFQKGDIAEGYSVSREKKESFPLTVTSAQKNPTAFYLCASSEQGAAYEQYFGPGTRLTVT.

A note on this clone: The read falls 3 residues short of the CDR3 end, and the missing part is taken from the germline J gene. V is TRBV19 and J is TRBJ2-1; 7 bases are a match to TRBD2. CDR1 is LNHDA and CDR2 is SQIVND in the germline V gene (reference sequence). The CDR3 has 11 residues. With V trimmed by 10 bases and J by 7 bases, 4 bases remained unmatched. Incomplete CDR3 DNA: TGTGCCACACTAGCGACGAATGAG. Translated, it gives CATLATNE. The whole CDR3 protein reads CATLATNEQFF.

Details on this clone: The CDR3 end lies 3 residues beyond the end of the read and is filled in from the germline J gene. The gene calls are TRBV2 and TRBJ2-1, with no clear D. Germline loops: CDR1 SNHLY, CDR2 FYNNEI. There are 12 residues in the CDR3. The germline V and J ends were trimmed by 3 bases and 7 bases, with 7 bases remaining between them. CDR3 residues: CASSDMANEQFF. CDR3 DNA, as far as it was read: TGTGCCAGCAGTGACATGGCTAATGAG.

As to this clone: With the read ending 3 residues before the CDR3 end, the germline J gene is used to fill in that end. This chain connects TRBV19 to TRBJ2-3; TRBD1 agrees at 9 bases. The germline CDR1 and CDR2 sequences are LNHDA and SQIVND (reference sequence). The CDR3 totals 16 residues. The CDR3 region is CASSILGTGSNQPQYF. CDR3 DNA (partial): TGTGCCAGTAGTATATTAGGGACAGGGTCCAATCAGCCG.

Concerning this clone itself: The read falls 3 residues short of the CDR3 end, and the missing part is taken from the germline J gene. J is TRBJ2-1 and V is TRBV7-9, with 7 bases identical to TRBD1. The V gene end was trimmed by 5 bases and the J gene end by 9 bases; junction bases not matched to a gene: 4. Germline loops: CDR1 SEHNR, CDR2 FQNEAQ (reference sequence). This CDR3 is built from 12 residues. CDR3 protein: CASSRDSPEQFF. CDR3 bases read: TGTGCCAGCAGCCGGGACAGTCCTGAG. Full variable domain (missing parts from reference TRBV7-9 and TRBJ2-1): DTGVSQNPRHKITKRGQNVTFRCDPISEHNRLYWYRQTLGQGPEFLTYFQNEAQLEKSRLLSDRFSAERPKGSFSTLEIQRTEQGDSAMYLCASSRDSPEQFFGPGTRLTVL.

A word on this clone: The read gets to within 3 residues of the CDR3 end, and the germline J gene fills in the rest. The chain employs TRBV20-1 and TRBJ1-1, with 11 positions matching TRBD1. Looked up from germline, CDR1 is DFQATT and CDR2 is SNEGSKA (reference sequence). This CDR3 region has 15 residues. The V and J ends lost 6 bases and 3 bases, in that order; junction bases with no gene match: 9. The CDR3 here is CSAPGQGAGDTEAFF. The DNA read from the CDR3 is TGCAGTGCCCCCGGACAGGGGGCAGGCGACACTGAA.

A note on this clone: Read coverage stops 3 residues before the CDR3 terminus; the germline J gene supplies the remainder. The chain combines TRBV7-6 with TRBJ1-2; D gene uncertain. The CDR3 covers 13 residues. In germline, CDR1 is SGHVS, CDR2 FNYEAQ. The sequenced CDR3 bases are TGTGCCAGCAGCTTAGGGTCGAGCTACGAC. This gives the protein CASSLGSSYD. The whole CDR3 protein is CASSLGSSYDYTF. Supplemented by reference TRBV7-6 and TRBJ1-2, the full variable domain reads GAGVSQSPRYKVTKRGQDVALRCDPISGHVSLYWYRQALGQGPEFLTYFNYEAQQDKSGLPNDRFSAERPEGSISTLTIQRTEQRDSAMYRCASSLGSSYDYTFGSGTRLTVV.

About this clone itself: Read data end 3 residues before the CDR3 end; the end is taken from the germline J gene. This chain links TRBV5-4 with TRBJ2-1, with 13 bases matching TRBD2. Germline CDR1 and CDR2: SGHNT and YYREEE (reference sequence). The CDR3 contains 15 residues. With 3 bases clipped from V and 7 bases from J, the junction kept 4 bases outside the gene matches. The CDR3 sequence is CASSYGTSGTNEQFF. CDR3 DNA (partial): TGTGCCAGCAGCTACGGGACTAGCGGGACAAATGAG.

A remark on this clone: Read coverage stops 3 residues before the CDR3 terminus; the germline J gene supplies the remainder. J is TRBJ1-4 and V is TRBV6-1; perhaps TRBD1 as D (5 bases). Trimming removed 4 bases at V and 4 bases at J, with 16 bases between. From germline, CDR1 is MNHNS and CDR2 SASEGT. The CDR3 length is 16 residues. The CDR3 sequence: CASSAGGSAFNEKLFF. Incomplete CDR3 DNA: TGTGCCAGCAGTGCTGGGGGGTCCGCCTTTAATGAAAAA.

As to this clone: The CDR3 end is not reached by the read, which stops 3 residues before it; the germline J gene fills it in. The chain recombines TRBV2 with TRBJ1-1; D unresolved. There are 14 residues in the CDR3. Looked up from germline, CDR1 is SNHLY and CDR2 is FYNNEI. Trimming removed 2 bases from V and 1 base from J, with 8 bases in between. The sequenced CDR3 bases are TGTGCCAGCAGTGAATCGTCGTGGAACACTGAA. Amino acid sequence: CASSESSWNTE. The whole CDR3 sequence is CASSESSWNTEAFF.

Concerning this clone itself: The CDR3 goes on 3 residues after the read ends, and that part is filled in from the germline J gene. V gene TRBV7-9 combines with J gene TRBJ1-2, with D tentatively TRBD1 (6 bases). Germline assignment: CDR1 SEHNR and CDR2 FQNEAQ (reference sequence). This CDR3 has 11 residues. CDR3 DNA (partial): TGTGCCAGCAGCTTAGGGACAGTA. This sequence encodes CASSLGTV. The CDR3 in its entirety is CASSLGTVYTF.

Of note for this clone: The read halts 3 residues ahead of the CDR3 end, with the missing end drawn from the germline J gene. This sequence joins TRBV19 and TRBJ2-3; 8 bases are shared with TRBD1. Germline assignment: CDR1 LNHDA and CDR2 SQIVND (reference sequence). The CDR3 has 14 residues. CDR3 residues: CASSIHRGTKPQYF. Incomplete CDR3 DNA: TGTGCCAGTAGTATCCACAGGGGGACGAAGCCG. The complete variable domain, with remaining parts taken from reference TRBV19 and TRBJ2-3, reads DGGITQSPKYLFRKEGQNVTLSCEQNLNHDAMYWYRQDPGQGLRLIYYSQIVNDFQKGDIAEGYSVSREKKESFPLTVTSAQKNPTAFYLCASSIHRGTKPQYFGPGTRLTVL.

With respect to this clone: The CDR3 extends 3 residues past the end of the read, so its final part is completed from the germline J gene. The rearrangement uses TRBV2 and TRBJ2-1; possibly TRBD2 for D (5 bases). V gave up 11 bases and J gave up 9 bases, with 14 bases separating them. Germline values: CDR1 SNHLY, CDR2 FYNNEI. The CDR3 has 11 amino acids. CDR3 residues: CACYLSGEQFF. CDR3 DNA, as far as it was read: TGTGCCTGCTATCTCAGCGGTGAG.

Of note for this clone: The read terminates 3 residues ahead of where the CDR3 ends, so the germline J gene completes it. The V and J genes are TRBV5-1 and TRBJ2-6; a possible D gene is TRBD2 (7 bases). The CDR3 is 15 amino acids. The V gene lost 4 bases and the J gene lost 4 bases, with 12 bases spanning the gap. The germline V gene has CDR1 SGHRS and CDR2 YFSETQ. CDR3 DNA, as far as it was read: TGCGCCAGCAGCCTAGGGGGGGCGGGGGCCAACGTC. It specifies CASSLGGAGANV. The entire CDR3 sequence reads CASSLGGAGANVLTF.

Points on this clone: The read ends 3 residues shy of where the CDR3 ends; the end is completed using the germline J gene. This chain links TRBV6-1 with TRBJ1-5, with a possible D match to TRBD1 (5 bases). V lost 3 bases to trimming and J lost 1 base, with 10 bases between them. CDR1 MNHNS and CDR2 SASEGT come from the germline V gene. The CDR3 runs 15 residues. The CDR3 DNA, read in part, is TGTGCCAGCAGTGACCGTGGACAAAGCAATCAGCCC. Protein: CASSDRGQSNQP. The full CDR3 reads CASSDRGQSNQPQHF.

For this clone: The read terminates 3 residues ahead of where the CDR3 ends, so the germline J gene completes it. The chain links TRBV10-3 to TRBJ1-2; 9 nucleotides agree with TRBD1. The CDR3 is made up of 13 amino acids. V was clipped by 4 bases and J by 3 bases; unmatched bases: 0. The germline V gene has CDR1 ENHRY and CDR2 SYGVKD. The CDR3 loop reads CAISGTGDYGYTF. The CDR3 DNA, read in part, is TGTGCCATCAGTGGGACAGGGGACTATGGC.

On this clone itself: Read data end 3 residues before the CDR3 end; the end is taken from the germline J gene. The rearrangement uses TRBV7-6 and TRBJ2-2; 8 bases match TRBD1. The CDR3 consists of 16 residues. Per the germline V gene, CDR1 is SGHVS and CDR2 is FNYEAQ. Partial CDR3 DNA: TGTGCCAGCAGCTTACTCAGGGGGCGGTCTAATGAAAAG. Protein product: CASSLLRGRSNEK. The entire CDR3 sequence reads CASSLLRGRSNEKLFF.

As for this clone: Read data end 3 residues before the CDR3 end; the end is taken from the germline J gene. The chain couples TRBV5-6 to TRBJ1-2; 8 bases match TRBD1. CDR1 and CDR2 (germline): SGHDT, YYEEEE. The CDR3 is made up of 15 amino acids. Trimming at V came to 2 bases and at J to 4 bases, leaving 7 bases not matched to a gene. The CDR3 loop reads CASSLPGQALYGYTF. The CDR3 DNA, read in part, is TGTGCCAGCAGCTTACCGGGACAGGCCCTCTATGGC. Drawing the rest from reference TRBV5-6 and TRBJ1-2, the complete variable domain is DAGVTQSPTHLIKTRGQQVTLRCSPKSGHDTVSWYQQALGQGPQFIFQYYEEEERQRGNFPDRFSGHQFPNYSSELNVNALLLGDSALYLCASSLPGQALYGYTFGSGTRLTVV.

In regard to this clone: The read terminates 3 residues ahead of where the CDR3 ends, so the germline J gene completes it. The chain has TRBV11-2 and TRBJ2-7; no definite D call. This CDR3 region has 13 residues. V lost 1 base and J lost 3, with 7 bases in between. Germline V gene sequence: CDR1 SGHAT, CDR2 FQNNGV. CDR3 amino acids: CASSLAQNYEQYF. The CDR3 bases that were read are TGTGCCAGCAGCTTAGCACAGAACTACGAG.

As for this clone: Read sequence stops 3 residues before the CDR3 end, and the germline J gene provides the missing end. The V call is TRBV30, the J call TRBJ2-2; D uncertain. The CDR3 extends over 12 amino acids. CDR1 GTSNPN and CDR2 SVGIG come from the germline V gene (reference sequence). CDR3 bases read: TGTGCCTTCAACCAGTTGAATGAAAAG. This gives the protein CAFNQLNEK. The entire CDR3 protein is CAFNQLNEKLFF.

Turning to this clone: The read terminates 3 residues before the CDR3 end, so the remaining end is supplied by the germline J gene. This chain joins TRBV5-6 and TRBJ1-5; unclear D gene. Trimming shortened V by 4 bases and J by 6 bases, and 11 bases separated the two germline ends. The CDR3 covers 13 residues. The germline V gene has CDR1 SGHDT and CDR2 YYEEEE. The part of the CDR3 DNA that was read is TGTGCCAGCAGCCTGGGTCGGGGTCAGCCC. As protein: CASSLGRGQP. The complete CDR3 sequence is CASSLGRGQPQHF.